The 10 T cell receptor gamma chains reported below all come from one sample, sequenced in a study of human gamma delta and Vdelta1 T cells. TCRdb applied CATT to the PCR reads for clone calling. The sample has thousands of gamma-chain clones, over 4% seen once. Sequenced input: naive CD27+ Vdelta1 gamma-delta T cells from blood. These receptor sequences come from a human donor in good health.

In this sample, this clone turned up a few times. The chain combines TRGV2 with TRGJ1 or TRGJ2. This CDR3 has 11 amino acids. J was trimmed by 8 bases and V by 12 bases; bases with no gene match: 13. CDR1 is EGSNGY and CDR2 is YDSYNSKV in the germline V gene. Here the CDR3 DNA reads TGTGCCTTCTGGGAGGGCCATAAGAAACTCTTT. This gives the protein CAFWEGHKKLF.

This clone was counted only a few times. The sample carries other DNA sequences with the same CDR3. This chain joins TRGV9 and TRGJ1 or TRGJ2. Unmatched junction bases numbered 4, after V lost 2 bases and J lost 0 bases. This CDR3 contains 14 residues. CDR1 is GITISATS and CDR2 is ISYDGTV in the germline V gene (reference sequence). This CDR3 reads CALWEGRNYYKKLF. DNA for the CDR3: TGTGCCTTGTGGGAGGGGAGGAATTATTATAAGAAACTCTTT.

Details on this clone: The protein that TCRdb holds for this DNA derives from a much larger clone and differs from the translated DNA at residue 5, which likely indicates a read error; the protein shown here is translated from the DNA. The chain has TRGV5 and TRGJ1 or TRGJ2. The CDR3 extends over 12 amino acids. From germline, CDR1 is VINAFY and CDR2 YDVSNSKD. The CDR3 region is CATWGRDHKKLF. For the CDR3, the DNA is TGTGCCACCTGGGGCAGGGACCATAAGAAACTCTTT.

This clone is medium-sized. Other DNA sequences within the sample encode an identical CDR3. The chain combines TRGV8 with TRGJ1 or TRGJ2. The V and J ends lost 1 base and 7 bases, in that order; junction bases with no gene match: 1. Germline lookup yields CDR1 VENAVY and CDR2 YDSYNSRV. This CDR3 has 11 amino acids. The CDR3, as DNA: TGTGCCACCTGGGATAGCTATAAGAAACTCTTT. This gives the protein CATWDSYKKLF.

A remark on this clone: TCRdb's entry gives the protein of a much larger clone, which mismatches this DNA's translation at residue 10, likely from a read error; the protein reported here is translated from the DNA. V is TRGV9 and J is TRGJ1 or TRGJ2. The germline CDR1 and CDR2 sequences are GITISATS and ISYDGTV (reference sequence). This CDR3 contains 13 residues. CDR3 DNA sequence: TGTGCCTTGTGGGGGACCTCTTATTATGAGAAACTCTTT. Translating gives CALWGTSYYEKLF.

A word on this clone: The protein in TCRdb stems from a much larger clone and differs at residue 5 from this DNA's translation, likely a read error; here the protein is translated from the DNA. The chain uses TRGV9 and TRGJ1 or TRGJ2. Germline CDR1 is GITISATS and CDR2 is ISYDGTV (reference sequence). The V segment lost 5 bases and the J segment 4 bases; nucleotides outside the gene matches: 5. The length of the CDR3 is 12 residues. Written as DNA, the CDR3 is TGTGCCTTGTGGGGGGCATATTATAAGAAACTCTTT. This encodes CALWGAYYKKLF.

Note on this clone: The TCRdb protein, from a much larger clone, departs from this DNA's translation at residue 6, likely by read error; the protein shown derives from the DNA. This rearrangement joins TRGV9 to TRGJ1 or TRGJ2. The CDR3 sequence is 14 residues long. CDR1 is GITISATS, CDR2 ISYDGTV, per germline (reference sequence). Losses at the gene ends were 3 bases for V and 4 bases for J; bases not matched to a gene: 9. The CDR3 here is CALWESALYYKKLF. In DNA, the CDR3 is TGTGCCTTGTGGGAGTCAGCCCTGTATTATAAGAAACTCTTT.

A few counts support this clone. TCRdb shows a much larger clone's protein in place of this DNA's translation, and the two differ at residue 7, likely through a read error; the protein shown is translated from the DNA. J is TRGJ1 or TRGJ2 and V is TRGV9. Per the germline V gene, CDR1 is GITISATS and CDR2 is ISYDGTV (reference sequence). After removal of 5 bases from V and 8 bases from J, the junction contained 6 bases not matched to a gene. The CDR3 contains 11 residues. The CDR3: CALWGHDKKLF. CDR3 DNA: TGTGCCTTGTGGGGCCATGATAAGAAACTCTTT.

The chain links TRGV3 to TRGJ1 or TRGJ2. The ends lost 0 bases at V and 10 bases at J; junction bases unmatched: 6. The CDR3 is 12 amino acids. CDR1 is VTNTFY and CDR2 is YDVSTARD in the germline V gene (reference sequence). The CDR3 sequence is CATWDRKHKKLF. The CDR3 bases are TGTGCCACCTGGGACAGGAAGCACAAGAAACTCTTT.

There are a few counts of this clone. This chain connects TRGV2 to TRGJ1 or TRGJ2. The J segment lost 9 bases and the V segment lost 5 bases, leaving 7 bases of the junction unmatched. CDR3 length equals 11 residues. Germline loops: CDR1 EGSNGY, CDR2 YDSYNSKV. The CDR3 loop reads CATWASGKKLF. As DNA, the CDR3 is TGTGCCACCTGGGCGTCGGGTAAGAAACTCTTT.